The clone carrying this T cell receptor (beta chain) was observed many times. Not enrolled were patients with uncontrolled infection, other autoimmune disease, pregnancy or lactation. Around 10 ml fresh peripheral blood yielded the PBMCs. The source of the sample is a study of T cells in Graves' hyperthyroidism and ophthalmopathy. Researchers took RNA transcripts and amplified the TCR beta CDR3 regions from them. An initial round of RT-PCR targeting the TCR CDR3 relied on the HTBI primer set. TCRdb called the multiplex PCR reads again in MiXCR, with one record for every CDR3 protein. The table shows approximately 420,000 distinct CDR3 sequences, with roughly 13% occurring only once. CDR1 is SGHAT, CDR2 FQNNGV, per germline. This CDR3 region has 15 residues. Trimming took 4 bases from V and 2 from J, leaving 15 bases between them.

This clonotype originated in a woman under 30 with Graves' hyperthyroidism. Sequenced sample: blood. The rearrangement uses TRBV11-2 and TRBJ2-7, with D possibly called TRBD1 or TRBD2 (7 bases each). CDR3 protein: CASSSWGGQTYEQYF. DNA for the CDR3: TGTGCCAGCAGCTCCTGGGGGGGACAGACCTACGAGCAGTACTTC. The full variable domain, rest sourced from reference TRBV11-2 and TRBJ2-7, is EAGVAQSPRYKIIEKRQSVAFWCNPISGHATLYWYQQILGQGPKLLIQFQNNGVVDDSQLPKDRFSAERLKGVDSTLKIQPAKLEDSAVYLCASSSWGGQTYEQYFGPGTRLTVT.